Listed here are 30 T cell receptor beta chains from one sample, sequenced in a study of blood T cell repertoires in COVID-19. This table comes from immunoSEQ multiplex PCR, and its TCRdb copy is limited to in-frame clones, with some not included. The data contain approximately 240,000 clones, around 82% of them singletons. The specimen was peripheral blood. The source is a woman aged 80 or over with active or convalescent COVID-19.

The genes are TRBV5-1 and TRBJ2-2; D unclear. Deletions cut 5 bases from V and 5 bases from J, with 7 bases between. This CDR3 comprises 12 residues. CDR1 is SGHRS and CDR2 is YFSETQ in the germline V gene. In nucleotides, the CDR3 is TGCGCCAGCAGAATAGAAACCGGGGAGCTGTTTTTT. Encoded protein: CASRIETGELFF.

The chain employs TRBV2 and TRBJ2-7; D possibly corresponds to TRBD1 (6 bases). The CDR3 contains 14 residues. Per germline, CDR1 SNHLY and CDR2 FYNNEI. The ends were cut back, 5 bases at V and 2 bases at J, with 13 bases in the middle. CDR3 loop: CASSRGQPTYEQYF. The CDR3, as DNA: TGTGCCAGCAGTCGTGGACAGCCAACCTACGAGCAGTACTTC.

The J gene is TRBJ1-1, the V gene TRBV11-1; D possibly corresponds to TRBD1 (5 bases). The CDR3 runs 15 residues. The V end lost 1 base, the J end lost 2 bases, and 11 bases lay between the germline ends. Germline lookup yields CDR1 SGHAT and CDR2 FQDESV (reference sequence). CDR3 amino acids: CASSLDGAVNTEAFF. In DNA form, the CDR3 reads TGTGCCAGCAGCTTAGATGGGGCGGTAAACACTGAAGCTTTCTTT.

V and J are TRBV19 and TRBJ2-7, with 10 bases identical to TRBD2. Germline V gene sequence: CDR1 LNHDA, CDR2 SQIVND (reference sequence). After removal of 5 bases from V and 6 bases from J, the junction contained 13 bases not matched to a gene. The CDR3 length is 16 residues. The CDR3 loop reads CASSPRTSGNVREQYF. The CDR3 bases are TGTGCCAGTAGTCCCCGGACTAGCGGCAACGTACGCGAGCAGTACTTC.

The chain couples TRBV28 to TRBJ2-4, with D tentatively TRBD2 (5 bases). The CDR3 totals 15 residues. CDR1 and CDR2 from the germline V gene are MDHEN and SYDVKM. As DNA, the CDR3 is TGTGCTACCATGGAGATAGCGCTAGCCAAAAACATTCAGTACTTC. Its translation: CATMEIALAKNIQYF. Based on the CDR3 plus reference TRBV28 and TRBJ2-4, the full variable domain is DVKVTQSSRYLVKRTGEKVFLECVQDMDHENMFWYRQDPGLGLRLIYFSYDVKMKEKGDIPEGYSVSREKKERFSLILESASTNQTSMYLCATMEIALAKNIQYFGAGTRLSVL.

This rearrangement joins TRBV6-1 to TRBJ2-1; possible D gene TRBD2, 6 bases. This CDR3 region has 15 residues. Germline V gives CDR1 MNHNS, CDR2 SASEGT. Trimming left V 2 bases short and J 2 bases short, with 10 bases between. The CDR3 region is CASSEMGGTYNEQFF. Here the CDR3 DNA reads TGTGCCAGCAGTGAAATGGGGGGAACCTACAATGAGCAGTTCTTC.

The chain is built from TRBV7-8 and TRBJ1-6, with D unclear. The CDR3 length is 14 residues. CDR1 is SGHVS and CDR2 is FQNEAQ in the germline V gene. V was shortened by 5 bases and J by 5 bases, with 10 bases between the two germline ends. The CDR3 region is CASSGGSNNSPLHF. In nucleotides, the CDR3 is TGTGCCAGCAGCGGCGGGTCAAATAATTCACCCCTCCACTTT.

The V and J genes are TRBV7-6 and TRBJ1-3; TRBD1 matches 7 bases. This CDR3 region has 13 residues. V was pared by 6 bases and J by 2 bases, with 1 base of the junction left unmatched. Germline V lookup: CDR1 SGHVS, CDR2 FNYEAQ. The CDR3 coding sequence is TGTGCCAGCAGTGACAGGGCTGGAAACACCATATATTTT. Its protein is CASSDRAGNTIYF.

This rearrangement joins TRBV6-5 to TRBJ2-5; no firm D call. Trimming shortened V by 4 bases and J by 5 bases, and 14 bases separated the two germline ends. The germline gives CDR1 MNHEY, CDR2 SVGAGI. The CDR3 sequence is 14 residues long. The CDR3 DNA sequence: TGTGCCAGCAGTTTATCCGGGTCGAGGGAGACCCAGTACTTC. Protein sequence: CASSLSGSRETQYF.

This chain links TRBV4-1 with TRBJ1-6, with 12 nucleotides matching TRBD1. The trim removed 4 bases at V and 8 bases at J, leaving 12 bases unmatched. The CDR3 totals 18 residues. CDR1 is MGHRA, CDR2 YSYEKL, per germline. The CDR3 is CASSRYAGTGGAYSPLHF. In DNA form, the CDR3 reads TGCGCCAGCAGCCGGTACGCCGGGACAGGGGGCGCGTATTCACCCCTCCACTTT.

This CDR3 reads CASSERGLQPQHF. The CDR3 DNA follows: TGTGCCAGCAGTGAAAGGGGTTTGCAGCCCCAGCATTTT. V is TRBV2 and J is TRBJ1-5; D might be TRBD1 (5 bases). The CDR3 spans 13 residues. Germline CDR1 is SNHLY and CDR2 is FYNNEI. The V end was cut by 2 bases, the J end by 7 bases, with 9 bases between.

As to this clone: Other DNA sequences of this sample code for an identical CDR3. The chain carries TRBV7-9 and TRBJ2-6; 7 bases match TRBD1. The CDR3 has 15 amino acids. The ends lost 4 bases at V and 4 bases at J; junction bases unmatched: 4. Germline V lookup: CDR1 SEHNR, CDR2 FQNEAQ (reference sequence). The CDR3, as DNA: TGTGCCAGCAGCTCCGACAGGGCCGGGGCCAACGTCCTGACTTTC. It yields the protein CASSSDRAGANVLTF.

This clone occurred once. The chain links TRBV4-2 to TRBJ1-6, with 7 nucleotides matching TRBD1. The CDR3 is made up of 19 amino acids. Germline assignment: CDR1 LGHNA and CDR2 YNFKEQ. Trimming removed 0 bases from V and 0 bases from J; junction bases left unmatched: 8. CDR3 amino acids: CASSQEWDSDSSYNSPLHF. CDR3 in DNA: TGTGCCAGCAGCCAAGAATGGGACAGCGATAGCTCCTATAATTCACCCCTCCACTTT.

The V gene is TRBV5-1, the J gene TRBJ2-3; TRBD1 agrees at 10 bases. From germline, CDR1 is SGHRS and CDR2 YFSETQ. With V trimmed by 0 bases and J by 4 bases, 8 bases remained unmatched. CDR3 length: 17 residues. In DNA form, the CDR3 reads TGCGCCAGCAGCTTGGGGACAGGGGGATTGGCCGCAGATACGCAGTATTTT. Translation: CASSLGTGGLAADTQYF.

This sequence joins TRBV3-1 (or the pseudogene TRBV3-2) and TRBJ1-2; TRBD1 is a possible D gene (5 bases). V lost 1 base to trimming and J lost 7 bases, with 10 bases between them. The germline V gene has CDR1 LGHDT and CDR2 YNNKEL (reference sequence). The length of the CDR3 is 13 residues. The CDR3 DNA is TGTGCCAGCAGCCAAGGACAGAGAACTGGCTACACCTTC. Translated, it gives CASSQGQRTGYTF.

The chain is built from TRBV29-1 and TRBJ2-1, with D perhaps matching TRBD2 (6 bases). V was cut by 5 bases and J by 5 bases, with 19 bases left in between. Germline V lookup: CDR1 SQVTM, CDR2 ANQGSEA. This CDR3 comprises 15 residues. CDR3 in amino acids: CSVRLSGSGNNEQFF. DNA of the CDR3: TGCAGCGTTAGACTTAGCGGTTCGGGGAACAATGAGCAGTTCTTC.

The J gene is TRBJ2-2, the V gene TRBV4-2; maybe TRBD1 (6 bases). The V end was cut by 1 base, the J end by 7 bases, with 10 bases between. Germline-derived CDR1 and CDR2 are LGHNA and YNFKEQ. This CDR3 region has 14 residues. The CDR3, as DNA: TGTGCCAGCAGCCAAGCACAGGGCAGCGGGGAGCTGTTTTTT. Encoded protein: CASSQAQGSGELFF.

The chain has TRBV5-1 and TRBJ2-5; no definite D call. The CDR3 is 13 residues long. Germline assignment: CDR1 SGHRS and CDR2 YFSETQ. Trimming took 1 base from V and 1 from J, leaving 5 bases between them. CDR3 coding DNA: TGCGCCAGCAGCTTGACAGTCCAAGAGACCCAGTACTTC. Its translation is CASSLTVQETQYF.

V gene TRBV19 combines with J gene TRBJ1-4, with D unclear. V gave up 3 bases and J gave up 0 bases, with 8 bases separating them. The CDR3 is made up of 15 amino acids. Germline CDR1 and CDR2: LNHDA and SQIVND (reference sequence). The CDR3 reads CASSIFAATNEKLFF. CDR3 nucleotide sequence: TGTGCCAGTAGTATTTTCGCAGCAACTAATGAAAAACTGTTTTTT.

The genes are TRBV5-5 and TRBJ1-4, with 8 bases aligning to TRBD1. The V gene end was trimmed by 3 bases and the J gene end by 0 bases; junction bases not matched to a gene: 1. Germline V gene data show CDR1 as SGHKS and CDR2 as YYEKEE (reference sequence). The CDR3 covers 15 residues. CDR3 sequence: CASSWGQATNEKLFF. The CDR3 region has the DNA TGTGCCAGCAGCTGGGGACAGGCAACTAATGAAAAACTGTTTTTT.

V is TRBV10-3 and J is TRBJ2-5; 8 bases are shared with TRBD1. CDR1 ENHRY and CDR2 SYGVKD come from the germline V gene. V lost 2 bases, J lost 5 bases, and 7 bases stayed unmatched. The CDR3 is made up of 15 amino acids. The CDR3 is CAISETRGLGETQYF. Written as DNA, the CDR3 is TGTGCCATCAGTGAGACCAGGGGGCTCGGTGAGACCCAGTACTTC.

The count of this clone is one. The gene calls are TRBV28 and TRBJ1-1, with 9 bases that match TRBD1. The V segment lost 6 bases and the J segment 1 base; nucleotides outside the gene matches: 15. CDR1 is MDHEN, CDR2 SYDVKM, per germline. There are 18 residues in the CDR3. The CDR3: CASRPIPGQGPQNTEAFF. CDR3 coding DNA: TGTGCCAGCAGACCTATCCCGGGACAGGGACCCCAGAACACTGAAGCTTTCTTT.

The V gene is TRBV6-1, the J gene TRBJ1-2; 7 positions agree with TRBD1. V trimming: 3 bases; J trimming: 0 bases; junction bases outside the gene matches: 4. The CDR3 loop spans 15 amino acids. In germline, CDR1 is MNHNS, CDR2 SASEGT. DNA for the CDR3: TGTGCCAGCAGTGAGTGGGACAGAACTAACTATGGCTACACCTTC. Translated, it gives CASSEWDRTNYGYTF.

This clone has just one count. Other DNA sequences in this sample translate to the same CDR3. The genes are TRBV5-1 and TRBJ1-4; 10 bases are shared with TRBD1. The germline V gene has CDR1 SGHRS and CDR2 YFSETQ. The CDR3 is made up of 16 amino acids. The ends lost 0 bases at V and 3 bases at J; junction bases unmatched: 2. The CDR3 DNA reads TGCGCCAGCAGCTTGGGACAGGGGGCGTCTAATGAAAAACTGTTTTTT. Its translation: CASSLGQGASNEKLFF.

The table lists this clone with a few counts. The V and J genes are TRBV5-1 and TRBJ1-2; D is perhaps TRBD1 (5 bases). The CDR3 covers 14 residues. Trimming shortened V by 2 bases and J by 4 bases, and 12 bases separated the two germline ends. CDR1 is SGHRS, CDR2 YFSETQ, per germline. The CDR3 coding sequence is TGCGCCAGCAGCTTACAGGATCCGTCCTATGGCTACACCTTC. The encoded protein is CASSLQDPSYGYTF. The entire variable domain, with the rest obtained from reference TRBV5-1 and TRBJ1-2, is as follows: KAGVTQTPRYLIKTRGQQVTLSCSPISGHRSVSWYQQTPGQGLQFLFEYFSETQRNKGNFPGRFSGRQFSNSRSEMNVSTLELGDSALYLCASSLQDPSYGYTFGSGTRLTVV.

The rearrangement uses TRBV7-8 and TRBJ1-5; D call uncertain. CDR1 SGHVS and CDR2 FQNEAQ come from the germline V gene. The V gene lost 5 bases and the J gene lost 1 base, with 12 bases spanning the gap. The CDR3 has 15 residues. The CDR3 is CASSRADNSNQPQHF. The CDR3, as DNA: TGTGCCAGCAGCCGGGCCGACAACAGCAATCAGCCCCAGCATTTT. Drawing the rest from reference TRBV7-8 and TRBJ1-5, the complete variable domain is GAGVSQSPRYKVAKRGQDVALRCDPISGHVSLFWYQQALGQGPEFLTYFQNEAQLDKSGLPSDRFFAERPEGSVSTLKIQRTQQEDSAVYLCASSRADNSNQPQHFGDGTRLSIL.

The table lists this clone with a few counts. This sequence joins TRBV30 and TRBJ1-5; possible D gene TRBD1, 5 bases. V dropped 1 base and J dropped 7 bases, with 11 bases sitting between them. CDR3 length: 13 residues. CDR1 and CDR2 from the germline V gene are GTSNPN and SVGIG (reference sequence). CDR3 protein: CAWSDSGLQPQHF. DNA of the CDR3: TGTGCCTGGAGTGATTCAGGGTTACAGCCCCAGCATTTT.

This chain uses TRBV19 with TRBJ2-7; TRBD1 agrees at 8 bases. The germline V gene encodes CDR1 LNHDA and CDR2 SQIVND (reference sequence). CDR3 length equals 14 residues. The J segment lost 3 bases and the V segment lost 7 bases, leaving 8 bases of the junction unmatched. The CDR3 sequence is CASTPQGGLYEQYF. The CDR3, as DNA: TGTGCCAGTACCCCACAGGGGGGCCTCTACGAGCAGTACTTC.

The gene calls are TRBV3-1 (or the pseudogene TRBV3-2) and TRBJ2-7; 7 nucleotides line up with TRBD1. CDR3 size: 13 residues. The V gene end was trimmed by 0 bases and the J gene end by 6 bases; junction bases not matched to a gene: 2. Germline-derived CDR1 and CDR2 are LGHDT and YNNKEL (reference sequence). The CDR3: CASSQDRGSEQYF. The CDR3 DNA is TGTGCCAGCAGCCAAGACAGGGGGTCCGAGCAGTACTTC.

J is TRBJ1-2 and V is TRBV2; the match to TRBD1 covers 11 bases. The germline CDR1 and CDR2 sequences are SNHLY and FYNNEI. CDR3 length: 15 residues. The V segment lost 1 base and the J segment 8 bases; nucleotides outside the gene matches: 6. CDR3 in DNA: TGTGCCAGCAGTGAAGGCGGCCGGACAGGGGGCGGCTACACCTTC. It specifies CASSEGGRTGGGYTF.